The T cell receptor (beta chain) described here comes from a study of technical replicates of blood from several donors. Losses at the gene ends were 7 bases for V and 0 bases for J; bases not matched to a gene: 12. This CDR3 is 17 amino acids long. Looked up from germline, CDR1 is LGHNA and CDR2 is YNFKEQ. TCRdb's table, derived via immunoSEQ multiplex PCR, lists solely in-frame clones and lacks some. Among 79,000 or so clones listed, roughly 91% were seen once. The receptor was isolated from a human donor in good health. This chain joins TRBV4-2 and TRBJ1-2, with 9 bases matching TRBD1. Sequences were obtained from T cells isolated from PBMCs. CDR3 sequence reads: CASTLRDRDSPNYGYTF. As DNA, the CDR3 is TGTGCCAGCACCCTCCGGGACAGGGATTCCCCTAACTATGGCTACACCTTC.